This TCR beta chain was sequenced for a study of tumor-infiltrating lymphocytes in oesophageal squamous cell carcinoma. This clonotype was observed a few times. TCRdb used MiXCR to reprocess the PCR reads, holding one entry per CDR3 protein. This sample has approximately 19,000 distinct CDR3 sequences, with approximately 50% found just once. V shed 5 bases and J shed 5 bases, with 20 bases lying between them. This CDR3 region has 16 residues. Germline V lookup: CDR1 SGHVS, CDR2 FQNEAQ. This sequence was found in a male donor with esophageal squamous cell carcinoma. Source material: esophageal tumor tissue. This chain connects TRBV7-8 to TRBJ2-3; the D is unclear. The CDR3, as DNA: TGTGCCAGCAGCCCCTCTTTACGGCTCTGGGGAGATACGCAGTATTTT. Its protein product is CASSPSLRLWGDTQYF.